This TCR beta chain was captured in a study of shared clonotypes between healthy human individuals. Notes on this clone: Its antigen is not known.

In the original analysis: ImmunoSEQ sequences covered only the junction and lacked quality scores; filtering therefore differed. Assay used: immunoSEQ multiplex PCR; TCRdb lists only in-frame clones, some missing. D and trimming were read from the DNA, whereas the V and J calls and clone size are those reported in that table. The sample records 2 million to 2.5 million clones, about 95% being singletons. There are 14 residues in the CDR3. V was trimmed by 1 base and J by 2 bases, leaving 9 bases between them. Germline V gene sequence: CDR1 MGHRA, CDR2 YSYEKL. Study-level results: Clonotype sharing among donors was expected to depend on sequencing depth.

Terminally differentiated effector memory CD45RA+ cells were excluded from the naive CD8 cells, which were CD45RO-negative and positively selected for CCR7. V is TRBV4-1 and J is TRBJ2-7, with D perhaps matching TRBD1 or TRBD2 (5 bases each). Sequenced input: naive CD8+ T cells sorted from blood. This clonotype was obtained from a young man in good health. The CDR3 region is CASSQAWGTYEQYF. CDR3 sequence (DNA): TGCGCCAGCAGCCAAGCGTGGGGGACCTACGAGCAGTACTTC.